Each of the 13 T cell receptor beta chains below was sequenced from the same sample in a study of T cell changes during pregnancy in multiple sclerosis. Only in-frame clones appear in the TCRdb table, and some are missing; sequencing was by immunoSEQ multiplex PCR. Among 20,000 to 25,000 clones listed, 86% were seen once. This specimen was CD4+ T cells from peripheral blood mononuclear cells, taken in the first trimester of pregnancy. The receptors come from a female donor in good health, enrolled as a control in a pregnancy study.

This clone was seen just once. The rearrangement uses TRBV7-8 and TRBJ1-1; 11 positions match TRBD1. V was clipped by 0 bases and J by 5 bases; unmatched bases: 8. Germline V gene sequence: CDR1 SGHVS, CDR2 FQNEAQ. The length of the CDR3 is 17 residues. CDR3 bases: TGTGCCAGCAGCTTAGCGGGTAGGACAGGGGGCTGGACTGAAGCTTTCTTT. Its translation is CASSLAGRTGGWTEAFF.

The chain employs TRBV7-9 and TRBJ2-5; TRBD2 matches 10 bases. The V gene end was trimmed by 0 bases and the J gene end by 5 bases; junction bases not matched to a gene: 6. Germline V gene sequence: CDR1 SEHNR, CDR2 FQNEAQ (reference sequence). The CDR3 runs 16 residues. The CDR3 protein is CASSLAGTSAGETQYF. The CDR3, as DNA: TGTGCCAGCAGCTTAGCCGGGACTAGCGCCGGGGAGACCCAGTACTTC. The full variable domain, rest sourced from reference TRBV7-9 and TRBJ2-5, is DTGVSQNPRHKITKRGQNVTFRCDPISEHNRLYWYRQTLGQGPEFLTYFQNEAQLEKSRLLSDRFSAERPKGSFSTLEIQRTEQGDSAMYLCASSLAGTSAGETQYFGPGTRLLVL.

The CDR3 sequence: CASSSGGPSTDTQYF. In DNA, the CDR3 is TGTGCCAGCAGCTCAGGGGGTCCTAGCACAGATACGCAGTATTTT. This chain uses TRBV7-3 with TRBJ2-3; TRBD1 aligns across 7 bases. Germline lookup yields CDR1 SGHTA and CDR2 FQGTGA. This CDR3 is built from 15 residues. After removal of 4 bases from V and 0 bases from J, the junction contained 4 bases not matched to a gene.

The CDR3 here is CASSLAKRGLDTQYF. The CDR3 DNA reads TGCGCCAGCAGCTTGGCGAAGCGGGGACTAGATACGCAGTATTTT. The rearrangement uses TRBV5-1 and TRBJ2-3; the match to TRBD2 covers 7 bases. Trimming at V came to 0 bases and at J to 5 bases, leaving 6 bases not matched to a gene. CDR1 and CDR2 from the germline V gene are SGHRS and YFSETQ. There are 15 residues in the CDR3.

The gene calls are TRBV5-4 and TRBJ2-3, with 8 bases aligning to TRBD1. After removal of 4 bases from V and 2 bases from J, the junction contained 6 bases not matched to a gene. This CDR3 is built from 15 residues. Germline loops: CDR1 SGHNT, CDR2 YYREEE (reference sequence). The CDR3 DNA sequence: TGTGCCAGCAGCCCCCGGGACAGGCCCACAGATACGCAGTATTTT. This gives the protein CASSPRDRPTDTQYF.

This sequence joins TRBV19 and TRBJ1-5; 10 nucleotides line up with TRBD1. Germline V gene data show CDR1 as LNHDA and CDR2 as SQIVND (reference sequence). The trim removed 7 bases at V and 4 bases at J, leaving 10 bases unmatched. The CDR3 is 16 residues long. The CDR3 protein is CASISTGGLLNQPQHF. As DNA, the CDR3 is TGTGCCAGTATATCGACAGGGGGCCTACTAAATCAGCCCCAGCATTTT.

The rearrangement joins TRBV2 to TRBJ2-1, with a tentative D call TRBD2 (7 bases). CDR1 and CDR2 from the germline V gene are SNHLY and FYNNEI. The germline V and J ends were trimmed by 3 bases and 4 bases, with 13 bases remaining between them. The CDR3 covers 15 residues. The CDR3 DNA follows: TGTGCCAGCAGTGATAGGGGGGGCCAATACAATGAGCAGTTCTTC. The encoded protein is CASSDRGGQYNEQFF.

The V gene is TRBV6-5, the J gene TRBJ2-7, with 8 bases identical to TRBD1. The CDR3 runs 13 residues. The germline gives CDR1 MNHEY, CDR2 SVGAGI. Trimming cost V 2 bases and J 6 bases; bases outside gene matches: 3. CDR3 sequence reads: CASSYRTGSEQYF. The CDR3 DNA sequence: TGTGCCAGCAGTTACCGGACAGGGTCCGAGCAGTACTTC.

The sample holds a few counts of this clone. The rearrangement links TRBV11-2 to TRBJ1-2; 9 positions agree with TRBD1. Losses at the gene ends were 4 bases for V and 1 base for J; bases not matched to a gene: 16. From germline, CDR1 is SGHAT and CDR2 FQNNGV. This CDR3 comprises 19 residues. CDR3 DNA sequence: TGTGCCAGCAGCTCTACCAGGGGGGCTCGGACAGGGGATAACTATGGCTACACCTTC. Translating it yields CASSSTRGARTGDNYGYTF.

The chain links TRBV6-4 to TRBJ2-3; TRBD1 might be the D (5 bases). V was shortened by 2 bases and J by 1 base, with 7 bases between the two germline ends. There are 14 residues in the CDR3. CDR1 is MRHNA and CDR2 is SNTAGT in the germline V gene. CDR3 DNA sequence: TGTGCCAGCAGTGACAGGGGCGGCACAGATACGCAGTATTTT. This gives the protein CASSDRGGTDTQYF.

This sequence joins TRBV10-1 and TRBJ2-3, with 8 bases fitting TRBD1. CDR3 length: 14 amino acids. Germline V gene sequence: CDR1 WNHNN, CDR2 SYGVQD (reference sequence). Trimming removed 4 bases from V and 3 bases from J; junction bases left unmatched: 3. The CDR3 region is CASSADRGTDTQYF. As DNA, the CDR3 is TGCGCCAGCAGTGCCGACAGGGGAACAGATACGCAGTATTTT.

The J gene is TRBJ1-3, the V gene TRBV18; D perhaps matches TRBD1 (6 bases). This CDR3 comprises 18 residues. Germline loops: CDR1 KGHSH, CDR2 LQKENI. Between the trimmed V and J ends, which lost 3 bases and 0 bases, there was a span of 18 bases. This CDR3 is CASSPLPPDRLSGNTIYF. The CDR3, as DNA: TGTGCCAGCTCACCGCTACCCCCTGACAGGCTCTCTGGAAACACCATATATTTT.

The chain uses TRBV9 and TRBJ2-3, with 8 bases identical to TRBD2. CDR3 size: 15 residues. Trimming removed 2 bases from V and 8 bases from J; junction bases left unmatched: 10. Germline lookup yields CDR1 SGDLS and CDR2 YYNGEE. The CDR3 protein is CASSVGGGTSGTQYF. The DNA of the CDR3 is TGTGCCAGCAGCGTGGGCGGGGGGACCAGTGGTACGCAGTATTTT. The full variable domain, completed using reference TRBV9 and TRBJ2-3, is DSGVTQTPKHLITATGQRVTLRCSPRSGDLSVYWYQQSLDQGLQFLIQYYNGEERAKGNILERFSAQQFPDLHSELNLSSLELGDSALYFCASSVGGGTSGTQYFGPGTRLTVL.